The present entry profiles one T cell receptor (beta chain) with its context. CD8+ and CD4+ T cells from blood underwent TCR beta sequencing. The RNA, about 0.45 to 1 ug, was put through reverse transcription using random hexamers. Across 54 Vbeta and 13 Jbeta, immunoSEQ multiplex PCR amplified TCR beta CDR3. MiXCR, run by TCRdb on the immunoSEQ multiplex PCR reads, gives a single entry per CDR3 protein. The sample gives a few hundred thousand distinct CDR3 sequences, 94% of which show up once; approximately 0.15% is in the top ten. The record originates from a study of CD8 T cells in Susac syndrome. The CDR3 consists of 14 residues. Germline V gives CDR1 PRHDT, CDR2 FYEKMQ (reference sequence). The ends lost 4 bases at V and 5 bases at J; junction bases unmatched: 5.

The sequenced sample consisted of CD4+ T cells from PBMCs. The receptor's source is a human donor with Susac syndrome. This chain connects TRBV13 to TRBJ1-3; 7 bases line up with TRBD1. In nucleotides, the CDR3 is TGTGCCAGCAGCTGGGGGGACAGCAGAAACACCATATATTTT. As protein: CASSWGDSRNTIYF.